This TCR beta chain was documented in a study of cytomegalovirus exposure and HLA in healthy donors. Broader study findings: It was reportedly the case that the classifier diagnosed cytomegalovirus status with high specificity and sensitivity.

Concerning this clone: Its antigen is not identified.

Both 60 Vbeta primers and 13 Jbeta primers went into the PCR. Sequencing used immunoSEQ multiplex PCR; TCRdb keeps in-frame clones, though not all of them. The sample includes under 150,000 clones. Sequencing was done on a sample of PBMCs. This clonotype was sampled from a woman aged 40 to 55 in good health and CMV-seronegative.

CDR3 in amino acids: CASSSFRGYEQYV. CDR3 coding DNA: TGTGCCAGCAGTTCCTTCAGGGGTTACGAGCAGTACGTC. The V call is TRBV27, the J call TRBJ2-7, with D possibly TRBD1 on 6 matching bases. Looked up from germline, CDR1 is MNHEY and CDR2 is SMNVEV (reference sequence). The CDR3 runs to 13 residues. V dropped 4 bases and J dropped 4 bases, with 11 bases sitting between them.